This TCR beta chain derives from a study of OX40 agonist ivuxolimab in advanced cancers. The V gene lost 4 bases and the J gene lost 3 bases, with 10 bases spanning the gap. CDR1 is SGHNT and CDR2 is YYREEE in the germline V gene (reference sequence). The CDR3 runs to 14 residues. TCRdb keeps only in-frame clones here, not all; method: immunoSEQ multiplex PCR. Seen here are tens of thousands of clones, about three quarters observed once, and the top ten hold approximately 5%. The chain joins TRBV5-4 to TRBJ1-4; unclear D gene. The sequenced sample was CD4+ or CD8+ T cells sorted from blood, obtained in a trial of the OX40 agonist ivuxolimab. The clonotype was recovered from an adult with an advanced solid tumor such as melanoma, head and neck, liver or kidney cancer. CDR3 sequence: CASSRVGANEKLFF. The CDR3 DNA is TGTGCCAGCAGCCGGGTCGGGGCTAATGAAAAACTGTTTTTT. The whole variable domain, filled in from reference TRBV5-4 and TRBJ1-4, reads ETGVTQSPTHLIKTRGQQVTLRCSSQSGHNTVSWYQQALGQGPQFIFQYYREEENGRGNFPPRFSGLQFPNYSSELNVNALELDDSALYLCASSRVGANEKLFFGSGTQLSVL.